This is a list of T cell receptor beta chains from one sample in a study of OX40 agonist ivuxolimab in advanced cancers. Some clones are missing from TCRdb's copy, which holds only in-frame ones; the method was immunoSEQ multiplex PCR. This table has about 80,000 clones, approximately 84% appearing once. Sequenced here: CD4+ or CD8+ T cells sorted from blood, sampled in a trial of the OX40 agonist ivuxolimab. All receptors derive from an adult with an advanced solid tumor such as melanoma, head and neck, liver or kidney cancer. CDR3s include the opening cysteine and the closing phenylalanine or tryptophan. The order of the fields is CDR3 length, D gene, J gene, V gene, clone size, CDR3 protein, CDR3 DNA. A D gene is named only where the DNA matches it firmly. Only part of the rows carry a size: once, few, many, or a class if the clone is expanded.

cdr3_length: 16; d_call: NA; j_call: TRBJ1-2; v_call: TRBV18; clone_size: once; cdr3_aa: CASSPYDHLLSYGYTF; cdr3_nt: TGTGCCAGCTCCCCATATGACCACCTACTCAGCTATGGCTACACCTTC
cdr3_length: 15; d_call: NA; j_call: TRBJ1-2; v_call: TRBV5-4; clone_size: NA; cdr3_aa: CASSSRVGANYGYTF; cdr3_nt: TGTGCCAGCAGCTCTCGGGTTGGGGCTAACTATGGCTACACCTTC
cdr3_length: 16; d_call: TRBD2; j_call: TRBJ2-1; v_call: TRBV7-6; clone_size: NA; cdr3_aa: CASSGLSGRAFNEQFF; cdr3_nt: TGTGCCAGCAGCGGATTGAGCGGGAGGGCCTTCAATGAGCAGTTCTTC
cdr3_length: 14; d_call: NA; j_call: TRBJ2-1; v_call: TRBV10-3; clone_size: NA; cdr3_aa: CAISFQGMANEQFF; cdr3_nt: TGTGCCATCAGTTTTCAGGGGATGGCGAATGAGCAGTTCTTC
cdr3_length: 13; d_call: NA; j_call: TRBJ1-3; v_call: TRBV15; clone_size: NA; cdr3_aa: CATSRRQFNTIYF; cdr3_nt: TGTGCCACCAGCAGACGACAGTTTAACACCATATATTTT
cdr3_length: 13; d_call: NA; j_call: TRBJ2-5; v_call: TRBV29-1; clone_size: NA; cdr3_aa: CSVRDLGQETQYF; cdr3_nt: TGCAGCGTTAGGGATTTAGGGCAAGAGACCCAGTACTTC
cdr3_length: 14; d_call: TRBD2; j_call: TRBJ2-1; v_call: TRBV6-4; clone_size: NA; cdr3_aa: CASSQTSGGHEQFF; cdr3_nt: TGTGCCAGCAGCCAGACTAGCGGGGGCCATGAGCAGTTCTTC
cdr3_length: 13; d_call: NA; j_call: TRBJ1-2; v_call: TRBV4-3; clone_size: once; cdr3_aa: CASSPRTGVNYTF; cdr3_nt: TGCGCCAGCAGCCCAAGGACCGGAGTTAACTACACCTTC
cdr3_length: 13; d_call: NA; j_call: TRBJ1-2; v_call: TRBV19; clone_size: NA; cdr3_aa: CASSSGGGYGYTF; cdr3_nt: TGTGCCAGTAGTAGCGGGGGCGGCTACGGCTACACCTTC
cdr3_length: 13; d_call: NA; j_call: TRBJ1-2; v_call: TRBV5-1; clone_size: NA; cdr3_aa: CASSLNTPYGYTF; cdr3_nt: TGCGCCAGCAGCTTGAATACCCCTTATGGCTACACCTTC
cdr3_length: 14; d_call: NA; j_call: TRBJ2-7; v_call: TRBV30; clone_size: NA; cdr3_aa: CAWSVRDLSYEQYF; cdr3_nt: TGTGCCTGGAGTGTAAGAGACTTGAGCTACGAGCAGTACTTC
cdr3_length: 13; d_call: TRBD1; j_call: TRBJ2-7; v_call: TRBV19; clone_size: few; cdr3_aa: CASAGQVSSEQYF; cdr3_nt: TGTGCCAGTGCGGGACAGGTCTCGTCCGAGCAGTACTTC
cdr3_length: 15; d_call: TRBD1; j_call: TRBJ1-4; v_call: TRBV30; clone_size: NA; cdr3_aa: CACSGQGLTNEKLFF; cdr3_nt: TGTGCCTGTTCGGGACAGGGTTTAACTAATGAAAAACTGTTTTTT
cdr3_length: 14; d_call: NA; j_call: TRBJ2-5; v_call: TRBV5-4; clone_size: NA; cdr3_aa: CASSSGDSLETQYF; cdr3_nt: TGTGCCAGCAGCTCGGGGGACAGCTTAGAGACCCAGTACTTC
cdr3_length: 14; d_call: NA; j_call: TRBJ1-4; v_call: TRBV11-2; clone_size: NA; cdr3_aa: CASSSGGAGEKLFF; cdr3_nt: TGTGCCAGCAGCTCCGGCGGGGCGGGAGAAAAACTGTTTTTT
cdr3_length: 15; d_call: TRBD1; j_call: TRBJ1-3; v_call: TRBV2; clone_size: NA; cdr3_aa: CASSLGQGGGNTIYF; cdr3_nt: TGTGCCAGCAGCCTCGGACAGGGGGGTGGAAACACCATATATTTT
cdr3_length: 16; d_call: NA; j_call: TRBJ2-7; v_call: TRBV18; clone_size: NA; cdr3_aa: CASSPNRRGPDYEQYF; cdr3_nt: TGTGCCAGCTCACCGAACCGGAGGGGCCCTGACTACGAGCAGTACTTC
cdr3_length: 14; d_call: NA; j_call: TRBJ1-1; v_call: TRBV27; clone_size: NA; cdr3_aa: CASSFNHLGTEAFF; cdr3_nt: TGTGCCAGCAGTTTCAACCACCTAGGGACTGAAGCTTTCTTT
cdr3_length: 13; d_call: NA; j_call: TRBJ1-3; v_call: TRBV29-1; clone_size: NA; cdr3_aa: CSVAGNSGNTIYF; cdr3_nt: TGCAGCGTTGCGGGGAACTCTGGAAACACCATATATTTT
cdr3_length: 13; d_call: NA; j_call: TRBJ1-5; v_call: TRBV6-5; clone_size: NA; cdr3_aa: CASSREGNQPQHF; cdr3_nt: TGTGCCAGCAGCAGGGAAGGCAATCAGCCCCAGCATTTT
cdr3_length: 11; d_call: NA; j_call: TRBJ2-5; v_call: TRBV6-1; clone_size: NA; cdr3_aa: CASSERETQYF; cdr3_nt: TGTGCCAGCAGTGAACGAGAGACCCAGTACTTC
cdr3_length: 14; d_call: NA; j_call: TRBJ2-7; v_call: TRBV6-1; clone_size: NA; cdr3_aa: CASSEAGETYEQYF; cdr3_nt: TGTGCCAGCAGTGAAGCGGGAGAAACCTACGAGCAGTACTTC
cdr3_length: 14; d_call: NA; j_call: TRBJ1-1; v_call: TRBV5-6; clone_size: NA; cdr3_aa: CASSTLTRITEAFF; cdr3_nt: TGTGCCAGCAGCACCCTGACCCGTATTACCGAAGCTTTCTTT
cdr3_length: 15; d_call: NA; j_call: TRBJ2-2; v_call: TRBV19; clone_size: NA; cdr3_aa: CASSTSRGNTGELFF; cdr3_nt: TGTGCCAGTAGTACTTCCAGGGGGAACACCGGGGAGCTGTTTTTT
cdr3_length: 13; d_call: NA; j_call: TRBJ1-5; v_call: TRBV11-2; clone_size: NA; cdr3_aa: CASSPLKGQPQHF; cdr3_nt: TGTGCCAGCAGCCCCCTAAAGGGACAGCCCCAGCATTTT
cdr3_length: 13; d_call: NA; j_call: TRBJ2-5; v_call: TRBV13; clone_size: NA; cdr3_aa: CASSLGGVETQYF; cdr3_nt: TGTGCCAGCAGCTTAGGGGGGGTAGAGACCCAGTACTTC